A selection of T cell receptor beta chains follows, all from one sample in a study of human T cells and chemical hapten exposure. TCRdb ran MiXCR on the RACE reads and lists one entry per CDR3 protein. The sample lists 250,000 or so distinct CDR3 sequences; around 7% were seen once. Sequenced here: whole blood, sampled in connection with sensitization to the hapten diphenylcyclopropenone (DPC). These receptors originate from a man in his late teens or twenties with alopecia areata. Some clones in this sample may be carry-over from other donors' samples. Each CDR3 is given with its conserved first and last residue. A D gene is named only where the DNA matches it firmly. Expanded clones are given a class, and other clones once, few, many or no size at all.

v_call	clone_size	d_call	j_call	cdr3_nt	cdr3_aa
TRBV3-2	-	-	TRBJ2-4	TGTGCCAGCAGCCAACGGACAGGCGAAAACATTCAGTACTTC	CASSQRTGENIQYF
TRBV6-5	-	-	TRBJ2-1	TGTGCCAGCAGGACCCTAGTGGATGAGCAGTTCTTC	CASRTLVDEQFF
TRBV4-3	few	-	TRBJ2-1	TGCGCCAGCAGCCAAGCCTATCGGGACGTGGACAATGAGCAGTTCTTC	CASSQAYRDVDNEQFF
TRBV29-1	few	-	TRBJ2-2	TGCAGCGTTTCGGGACGGCCAACGAACACCGGGGAGCTGTTTTTT	CSVSGRPTNTGELFF
TRBV3-1	-	TRBD1	TRBJ2-5	TGTGCCAGCAGCCACGGTAAAGGGACAGGGAGGATGGCTCAAGAGACCCAGTACTTC	CASSHGKGTGRMAQETQYF
TRBV6-2/TRBV6-3	many	-	TRBJ1-1	TGTGCCAGCAGTTACTCTCCGGGTCACACTGAAGCTTTCTTT	CASSYSPGHTEAFF
TRBV5-1	many	-	TRBJ1-4	TGCGCCAGCAGCCCCGGGACCGGGGAGGAAAAACTGTTTTTT	CASSPGTGEEKLFF
TRBV7-9	-	-	TRBJ1-1	TGTGCCAGCAAGCCCGGGGGCGTGGGGAACACTGAAGCTTTCTTT	CASKPGGVGNTEAFF
TRBV3-1	-	-	TRBJ1-4	TGTGCCAGCAGTCCCGGTGACGGGCCGGTTAATGAAAAACTGTTTTTT	CASSPGDGPVNEKLFF
TRBV3-1	many	-	TRBJ1-2	TGTGCCAGCAGCCACACAGGGCAACGCTATGGCTACACCTTC	CASSHTGQRYGYTF
TRBV16	few	-	TRBJ1-1	TGTGCCAGCAGCCAATCTCGGGGGAACACTGAAGCTTTCTTT	CASSQSRGNTEAFF
TRBV9	many	-	TRBJ2-3	TGTGCCAGCAGCGTAGTTCCAATCCAGCAACCGGGGATAGATACGCAGTATTTT	CASSVVPIQQPGIDTQYF
TRBV2	-	-	TRBJ1-1	TGTGCCAGCACCCCCCGGCCCATGAACACTGAAGCTTTCTTT	CASTPRPMNTEAFF
TRBV24-1	few	-	TRBJ2-1	TGTGCCACCAGTGATTGGACAGAAACCTACAATGAGCAGTTCTTC	CATSDWTETYNEQFF
TRBV6-5	few	-	TRBJ1-6	TGTGCCAGCAGTTACTCGTCTACAGGGAGGGCGAATTCACCCCTCCACTTT	CASSYSSTGRANSPLHF
TRBV7-2	-	TRBD1	TRBJ1-5	TGTGCCAGCAGCTTCAAACCTTACCCACAGGGGGCTAGCAATCAGCCCCAGCATTTT	CASSFKPYPQGASNQPQHF
TRBV25-1	-	-	TRBJ1-4	TGTGCCAGCAGTGACCACGACAGTCTCGATGAAAAACTGTTTTTT	CASSDHDSLDEKLFF
TRBV4-2	few	-	TRBJ1-1	TGTGCCAGCAGCCAGTTGAGCGGGGACACTGAAGCTTTCTTT	CASSQLSGDTEAFF
TRBV7-9	many	-	TRBJ2-3	TGTGCCAGCAGCCCCATGATCCTCAGGGGAGATACGCAGTATTTT	CASSPMILRGDTQYF
TRBV2	few	-	TRBJ1-4	TGTGCCAGCATGGATAACAGGGTGTCGGTTCAGTCTAATGAAAAACTGTTTTTT	CASMDNRVSVQSNEKLFF
TRBV6-5	few	TRBD2	TRBJ2-5	TGTGCCAGCAGTTACTTAGGGTCTAGCGGGGGGTTAGAGACCCAGTACTTC	CASSYLGSSGGLETQYF
TRBV28	few	-	TRBJ2-7	TGTGCCAGCAGTTTCTATCCCCGGGACCCTACCTACGAGCAGTACTTC	CASSFYPRDPTYEQYF
TRBV10-3	-	-	TRBJ1-5	TGTGCCATCAGTGAGGGTCTAGAGAGCAATCAGCCCCAGCATTTT	CAISEGLESNQPQHF
TRBV20-1	few	-	TRBJ2-5	TGCAGTGCCGCTGGACAATCGAAACAAGAGACCCAGTACTTC	CSAAGQSKQETQYF
TRBV27	few	TRBD1	TRBJ2-7	TGTGCCAGCAGTATACAGGGGGCAGGGGAGCAGTACTTC	CASSIQGAGEQYF
TRBV28	few	-	TRBJ1-5	TGTGCCACCGGGAGGGGCTTTAGCAATCAGCCCCAGCATTTT	CATGRGFSNQPQHF
TRBV15	many	TRBD1	TRBJ1-1	TGTGCCACGCGGACAGGGCCCAACACTGAAGCTTTCTTT	CATRTGPNTEAFF
TRBV11-2	-	-	TRBJ1-1	TGTGCCAGCAGCCCGGGACTCCTGAACACTGAAGCTTTCTTT	CASSPGLLNTEAFF
TRBV20-1	many	-	TRBJ1-6	TGCAGTGCTAGAGCGATTAATTCACCCCTCCACTTT	CSARAINSPLHF
TRBV10-3	few	-	TRBJ1-2	TGTGCCATCAGTGACGGGACTAACTATGGCTACACCTTC	CAISDGTNYGYTF
TRBV18	many	-	TRBJ1-2	TGTGCCAGCTCACCCTCCGACAGGTTCGGAATGCCCCATTATGGCTACACCTTC	CASSPSDRFGMPHYGYTF
TRBV7-8	few	-	TRBJ1-4	TGTGCCAGCAGCTTACGTAGTTTTGTCGCGGGGCACTTCGCGGCAACTAATGAAAAACTGTTTTTT	CASSLRSFVAGHFAATNEKLFF
TRBV4-1	many	-	TRBJ1-5	TGCGCCAGCAGCCAGGATCAAAGCGGGTGGGTTAGCAATCAGCCCCAGCATTTT	CASSQDQSGWVSNQPQHF
TRBV6-2/TRBV6-3	-	TRBD1	TRBJ2-7	TGTGCCAGCAGCATTGGACCGGGGACAGGCTACGAGCAGTACTTC	CASSIGPGTGYEQYF
TRBV12-3/TRBV12-4	many	TRBD2	TRBJ2-2	TGTGCCAGCAGTCCGGCGGGGGCCGGGGAGCTGTTTTTT	CASSPAGAGELFF